The entry that follows covers one T cell receptor beta chain sequence. Its antigen target is currently unknown. Nothing much larger sits one base from this clone, and base qualities are not available. The same CDR3 arises from other DNA sequences in this sample as well. Using the deep immunoSEQ assay, TCR CDR3 regions were amplified from genomic DNA by multiplex PCR. Extracted genomic DNA from each cell subset was distributed evenly across all wells of several immunoSEQ 96-well plates, and each plate was treated as a replicate. For sorted subsets, each replicate PCR was loaded with 200 ng genomic DNA, equivalent to 30,000 or so T cell genomes. Purified libraries were quantified with a Qubit 3.0 fluorometer, sized on a Bioanalyzer 2100, and re-quantified with the KAPA Library Quantification kit. Each immunoSEQ 96-well plate was sequenced on its own single-read 150-cycle Illumina NextSeq 550 flow cell. Per the authors' processing: Because the immunoSEQ output included only junctional sequences and no quality scores, the filtering could not be the same as the filtering used for full-length reads. To assign V/J genes and CDR3, sequences were annotated using PyIR, a Python wrapper for IgBLAST v1.9, with IMGT germline references. Reads with weak V/J assignments (E-value above 1e-6), missing CDR3, stop codons, out-of-frame junctions, or ambiguous translated residues were removed. V3J clonotypes were defined by identical inferred V gene, J gene, and CDR3 amino acid sequence. Percentage overlap between repertoires was calculated by dividing the number of shared unique clonotypes by the size of the smaller repertoire. RTK rarefaction, the Chao1 estimator, and Recon v2.1 estimates of unobserved clonotypes were used to assess repertoire richness. Generation probabilities were computed with OLGA for all TCRbeta clonotypes obtained by the gDNA method from a few donors. The source is immuneACCESS, and TCRdb retained only in-frame sequences with V and J called. Part of the clones is not carried over; for the studies checked, unresolved V genes explain less than half of this, and the remainder is unexplained. The DNA was the basis for D and trimming; V, J and clone size are from that table. The sample has about 2.1 million clones on record, roughly 93% of them singletons. The ten largest make up around 1.8% of the sample.

CDR1 SGDLS and CDR2 YYNGEE were looked up in the germline V gene. The CDR3, cysteine through phenylalanine, is 15 amino acids long. Only CDR3 DNA is held: 45 bases, read in frame from base 1. Trimming accounts for 0 bases at V and 3 bases at J, while the number of junction bases matched to no gene is 3. CD8 naive samples consisted of CD45RO-negative cells that were positively selected for CCR7, yielding a CD45RA+CCR7+ population without TemRA cells. Donors were healthy HIV-negative adults with no recently reported acute infections or vaccinations. Only Caucasian adults living in Nashville, Tennessee, USA were represented among the donors. After blood collection by leukapheresis, PBMCs were isolated using Ficoll-Histopaque density gradient centrifugation and then cryopreserved in the vapor phase of liquid nitrogen. Analytical flow cytometry was used to check the purity and quantity of each magnetically sorted T cell population. Genomic DNA was isolated from each sorted fraction and quantified by UV absorbance on a Nanodrop 2000c.

This entry comes from a study of shared clonotypes between healthy human individuals (TCRdb year 2020). Context from the whole study: Two women and a few men aged 18 to 49 years were included in the cohort. To increase sequencing depth and limit assay-specific biases, TCR repertoire library preparation and sequencing were carried out by different laboratories using diverse techniques. The study deeply sequenced blood TCR repertoires of five healthy adults to estimate repertoire size and the extent of clonotype sharing between individuals. For each donor, three plates each were used for CD4 naive and CD4 memory, two plates were used for CD8 naive, and one plate was used for CD8 memory. Leukapheresis yielded between about 0.85 and 10 billion PBMCs per donor. What the authors observed across the whole study: Clonotypes shared by all four sorted-subset donors showed higher generation probabilities than non-shared clonotypes. Naive subsets generally had larger estimated clonotype richness than memory subsets. The genetic and exposure-history diversity represented was limited by the small number of donors. When a few donors were compared, the shared fraction of clonotypes was approximately 5% for naive CD4, over 3% for naive CD8, 2.3% for memory CD4, and 0.4% for memory CD8. Rarefaction of sorted-subset datasets indicated incomplete sequencing despite the large sequencing depth. Pairwise subsampling led to the expectation that sequencing depth would affect the degree of clonotype sharing among donors. Sampling was restricted to blood, and TCR repertoires in tissue are likely to differ from TCR repertoires in blood.

The chain is made from TRBV9 and TRBJ2-3, with TRBD2 identical over 8 junction bases. The sample taken for sequencing was naive CD8+ T cells from PBMCs. The cell subset or site label, read with the paper, signifies: CD45RA+CCR7+. The TCR sequence derives from a man younger than 30 in good health. Some clones in this sample may be carry-over from other donors' samples. The CDR3 sequence is CASSVAGGSTDTQYF. The DNA sequence is given as TGTGCCAGCAGCGTAGCGGGAGGGTCAACAGATACGCAGTATTTT.